The 15 T cell receptor beta chains below all came from one sample that was sequenced in a study of blood T cell repertoires in COVID-19. Generated by immunoSEQ multiplex PCR, the TCRdb table keeps only in-frame clones and is missing some. The sample holds around 300,000 clones; 80% to 90% are singletons and the top ten take 8% to 13%. Sequencing was carried out using peripheral blood. Source of these receptors: a woman aged 70-85 years with acute or convalescent COVID-19.

The chain combines TRBV19 with TRBJ2-7, with D possibly TRBD1 on 6 matching bases. Germline-derived CDR1 and CDR2 are LNHDA and SQIVND (reference sequence). The CDR3 is made up of 14 amino acids. V was shortened by 6 bases and J by 2 bases, with 14 bases between the two germline ends. CDR3 DNA: TGTGCCAGTAGCAACCTCGGGACACCCTACGAGCAGTACTTC. Its protein is CASSNLGTPYEQYF.

The CDR3 sequence is CASSWEEHEQYF. The CDR3 nucleotides are TGTGCCAGCAGTTGGGAGGAGCACGAGCAGTACTTC. The gene calls are TRBV27 and TRBJ2-7, with a weak D call TRBD2 (6 bases). CDR3 length: 12 amino acids. CDR1 and CDR2 from the germline V gene are MNHEY and SMNVEV (reference sequence). V was shortened by 4 bases and J by 5 bases, with 9 bases between the two germline ends.

The CDR3 DNA reads as TGTGCCAGCAGCCGAGATAGCGGGGGGGCCTCCTACAATGAGCAGTTCTTC. Translation: CASSRDSGGASYNEQFF. The genes are TRBV3-1 (or the pseudogene TRBV3-2) and TRBJ2-1; the match to TRBD2 covers 11 bases. The CDR3 extends over 17 amino acids. V shed 4 bases and J 0 bases; nucleotides not matched to a gene: 5. CDR1 is LGHDT, CDR2 YNNKEL, per germline (reference sequence).

V and J are TRBV3-1 (or the pseudogene TRBV3-2) and TRBJ2-7; tentative D call: TRBD1 (6 bases). Trimming shortened V by 4 bases and J by 6 bases, and 13 bases separated the two germline ends. Germline V gene lookup returns CDR1 LGHDT and CDR2 YNNKEL (reference sequence). The CDR3 covers 13 residues. CDR3 sequence: CASSLLDSREQYF. CDR3 nucleotides: TGTGCCAGCAGCCTCCTGGACAGCCGCGAGCAGTACTTC.

This clone was detected only once. V usage is TRBV24-1 and J usage is TRBJ1-5, with unresolved D. Germline CDR1 reads KGHDR; CDR2 reads SFDVKD. The CDR3 is made up of 10 amino acids. The ends were cut back, 12 bases at V and 15 bases at J, with 17 bases in the middle. CDR3 coding DNA: TGTGCCTTGAGGGTGGGTTTTACGCATTTT. Protein product: CALRVGFTHF.

This clone showed up just once. CDR3 in DNA: TGCAGCGCGCGGACAGGAGGGACGATGAACACTGAAGCTTTCTTT. This encodes CSARTGGTMNTEAFF. This chain joins TRBV29-1 and TRBJ1-1, with 7 bases fitting TRBD1. V lost 7 bases and J lost 0; bases outside the gene matches: 11. The CDR3 sequence is 15 residues long. Per germline, CDR1 SQVTM and CDR2 ANQGSEA.

The chain couples TRBV6-5 to TRBJ1-1, with 9 bases that match TRBD1. V lost 8 bases to trimming and J lost 5 bases; unmatched junction nucleotides: 9. Germline CDR1 is MNHEY and CDR2 is SVGAGI. The length of the CDR3 is 14 residues. In nucleotides, the CDR3 is TGTGCCAGCCTTGAACAGGGGGCTGGTACTGAAGCTTTCTTT. It yields the protein CASLEQGAGTEAFF.

The chain joins TRBV3-1 (or the pseudogene TRBV3-2) to TRBJ1-1; D possibly corresponds to TRBD1 (5 bases). The CDR3 contains 11 residues. In germline, CDR1 is LGHDT, CDR2 YNNKEL (reference sequence). The V and J ends lost 8 bases and 1 base respectively, with 5 bases between them. The chain's CDR3 is CASGQNTEAFF. As DNA, the CDR3 is TGTGCCAGCGGACAGAACACTGAAGCTTTCTTT.

The V and J genes are TRBV4-1 and TRBJ1-4; D is possibly TRBD1 (5 bases). CDR3 length: 16 residues. V was pared by 3 bases and J by 7 bases, with 18 bases between. Germline V gene data show CDR1 as MGHRA and CDR2 as YSYEKL. The CDR3 is CASSHPGGVLGEKLFF. The CDR3 DNA follows: TGCGCCAGCAGCCACCCTGGGGGGGTCTTGGGTGAAAAACTGTTTTTT.

The chain uses TRBV5-1 and TRBJ2-1; the D is unclear. CDR1 and CDR2 from the germline V gene are SGHRS and YFSETQ. Trimming shortened V by 1 base and J by 5 bases, and 7 bases separated the two germline ends. This CDR3 has 13 residues. The CDR3 DNA reads TGCGCCAGCAGCTTGCAAGGAGACAATGAGCAGTTCTTC. Its protein product is CASSLQGDNEQFF. Using reference TRBV5-1 and TRBJ2-1 for the parts outside the CDR3, the full variable domain is KAGVTQTPRYLIKTRGQQVTLSCSPISGHRSVSWYQQTPGQGLQFLFEYFSETQRNKGNFPGRFSGRQFSNSRSEMNVSTLELGDSALYLCASSLQGDNEQFFGPGTRLTVL.

The rearrangement links TRBV10-1 to TRBJ2-3; 8 bases are shared with TRBD1. The CDR3 runs to 15 residues. Germline CDR1 reads WNHNN; CDR2 reads SYGVQD (reference sequence). V was pared by 2 bases and J by 1 base, with 2 bases of the junction left unmatched. The CDR3 spells CASSEGGQGTDTQYF. CDR3 bases: TGCGCCAGCAGTGAGGGGGGACAGGGCACAGATACGCAGTATTTT.

V is TRBV5-1 and J is TRBJ2-7; weak D call: TRBD2 (6 bases). The ends were cut back, 6 bases at V and 3 bases at J, with 16 bases in the middle. Germline CDR1 and CDR2: SGHRS and YFSETQ. The CDR3 spans 14 residues. CDR3 bases: TGCGCCAGCAATGGTGGGGGGTCGGGCTACGAGCAGTACTTC. It specifies CASNGGGSGYEQYF. Together with reference TRBV5-1 and TRBJ2-7, the CDR3 gives the full variable domain: KAGVTQTPRYLIKTRGQQVTLSCSPISGHRSVSWYQQTPGQGLQFLFEYFSETQRNKGNFPGRFSGRQFSNSRSEMNVSTLELGDSALYLCASNGGGSGYEQYFGPGTRLTVT.

V usage is TRBV19 and J usage is TRBJ2-7, with a possible D match to TRBD1 (6 bases). The CDR3 runs 15 residues. Per the germline V gene, CDR1 is LNHDA and CDR2 is SQIVND (reference sequence). Between the trimmed V and J ends, which lost 5 bases and 0 bases, there was a span of 14 bases. The CDR3 nucleotides read TGTGCCAGTAGTCGGACAGACCTTCTCTCCTACGAGCAGTACTTC. As protein: CASSRTDLLSYEQYF.

V is TRBV5-1 and J is TRBJ2-3; 9 bases match TRBD1. CDR3 length equals 16 residues. Germline V gene data show CDR1 as SGHRS and CDR2 as YFSETQ. Trimming removed 4 bases from V and 4 bases from J; junction bases left unmatched: 10. This CDR3 reads CASSPFQTGGSDTQYF. CDR3 bases: TGCGCCAGCAGCCCCTTCCAGACAGGGGGGTCAGATACGCAGTATTTT. The whole variable domain, remainder taken from reference TRBV5-1 and TRBJ2-3, is KAGVTQTPRYLIKTRGQQVTLSCSPISGHRSVSWYQQTPGQGLQFLFEYFSETQRNKGNFPGRFSGRQFSNSRSEMNVSTLELGDSALYLCASSPFQTGGSDTQYFGPGTRLTVL.

The chain combines TRBV10-2 with TRBJ1-1; D is undetermined. This CDR3 region has 14 residues. The V end was cut by 6 bases, the J end by 0 bases, with 11 bases between. Per the germline V gene, CDR1 is WSHSY and CDR2 is SAAADI. CDR3 protein: CASSDGRMNTEAFF. The CDR3 DNA reads TGCGCCAGCAGCGACGGGAGAATGAACACTGAAGCTTTCTTT.